Detailed here is one T cell receptor beta chain. What it binds is not known. Assay used: immunoSEQ multiplex PCR; TCRdb lists only in-frame clones, some missing. The table records 150,000 or so clones, 90% of them present only once. This record belongs to a study of T cell responses to AZD1222 COVID-19 vaccine. Study results and caveats: Spike-specific TCR breadth and depth grew following two AZD1222 doses. Targeting of unmutated variant regions was reportedly seen in nearly half of spike-specific TCRs. Repertoires in all cases were sampled only once the peak T cell response had passed. White British donors predominated, females outnumbered males, and clonal diversity was possibly underestimated.

This CDR3 spans 14 amino acids. Trimming removed 2 bases from V and 7 bases from J; junction bases left unmatched: 4. Germline V gene data show CDR1 as MNHEY and CDR2 as SVGAGI. The input for sequencing was peripheral blood, taken on day 0 of AZD1222 vaccination. The chain has TRBV6-5 and TRBJ1-2; 10 bases fit TRBD1. This TCR derives from an adult in good health. The CDR3 DNA sequence: TGTGCCAGCAGTTACCAGGGACAGGGGTTTGGCTACACCTTC. It yields the protein CASSYQGQGFGYTF.